Below, 8 T cell receptor beta chains from the same sample are listed, as sequenced in a study of blood T cell repertoires in COVID-19. The repertoire was sequenced with immunoSEQ multiplex PCR; TCRdb's copy has only in-frame clones and lacks some. Among 250,000 or so clones listed, just under 85% were seen once. Sample: peripheral blood. All receptors come from a man older than 75 with acute or convalescent COVID-19.

The chain links TRBV2 to TRBJ1-4, with D possibly matching TRBD1 (5 bases). Germline CDR1 and CDR2: SNHLY and FYNNEI. The CDR3 has 15 amino acids. Trimming took off 6 bases at V and 0 bases at J, with 11 bases between the two ends. The CDR3 sequence: CASSRQSSTNEKLFF. Written as DNA, the CDR3 is TGTGCCAGCAGCCGACAGTCCTCAACTAATGAAAAACTGTTTTTT.

V is TRBV19 and J is TRBJ1-4; D not certain. Germline V gene sequence: CDR1 LNHDA, CDR2 SQIVND (reference sequence). Deletions cut 6 bases from V and 0 bases from J, with 11 bases between. This CDR3 is built from 15 residues. DNA for the CDR3: TGTGCCAGTAGGAGGAAACCCACAACTAATGAAAAACTGTTTTTT. Encoded protein: CASRRKPTTNEKLFF.

The chain joins TRBV7-9 to TRBJ2-7, with D possibly being TRBD2 (7 bases). Germline CDR1 SEHNR, CDR2 FQNEAQ (reference sequence). Trimming pared 2 bases from V and 12 bases from J, leaving 17 bases between. This CDR3 is built from 13 residues. CDR3 loop: CASSLKGGTPWYF. The CDR3 coding sequence is TGTGCCAGCAGCTTAAAGGGGGGGACACCTTGGTACTTC.

This clone has a single count. This chain links TRBV7-3 with TRBJ2-7; D perhaps matches TRBD2 (6 bases). The CDR3 length is 13 residues. V lost 6 bases to trimming and J lost 1 base, with 10 bases between them. Germline CDR1 is SGHTA and CDR2 is FQGTGA. The CDR3 loop is CASSRRGSYEQYF. Here the CDR3 DNA reads TGTGCCAGCAGTCGCCGGGGGTCCTACGAGCAGTACTTC.

The chain couples TRBV10-3 to TRBJ2-5; a possible D gene is TRBD2 (7 bases). The ends were cut back, 10 bases at V and 1 base at J, with 19 bases in the middle. This CDR3 spans 15 amino acids. In germline, CDR1 is ENHRY, CDR2 SYGVKD. The CDR3 is CATGLGGTTQETQYF. The CDR3 bases are TGTGCCACTGGACTAGGGGGTACTACCCAAGAGACCCAGTACTTC.

This clone was seen only a few times. V usage is TRBV6-4 and J usage is TRBJ1-5; no definite D call. The CDR3 is made up of 13 amino acids. CDR1 is MRHNA and CDR2 is SNTAGT in the germline V gene. Trimming took off 0 bases at V and 5 bases at J, with 5 bases between the two ends. The CDR3 reads CASSDSRDQPQHF. In DNA, the CDR3 is TGTGCCAGCAGTGACTCGAGGGATCAGCCCCAGCATTTT.

The chain combines TRBV7-9 with TRBJ2-2, with D maybe TRBD1 (5 bases). The CDR3 length is 15 residues. Trimming left V 1 base short and J 0 bases short, with 6 bases between. CDR1 SEHNR and CDR2 FQNEAQ come from the germline V gene (reference sequence). The CDR3 DNA follows: TGTGCCAGCAGCTTAGTGACAGCGAACACCGGGGAGCTGTTTTTT. Encoded protein: CASSLVTANTGELFF.

This clone was seen a single time. The chain recombines TRBV4-1 with TRBJ1-4; D unclear. This CDR3 has 16 amino acids. Germline CDR1 is MGHRA and CDR2 is YSYEKL. With 2 bases removed from V and 2 bases from J, the gap between germline ends came to 12 bases. The DNA of the CDR3 is TGCGCCAGCAGCCAATCGGGGTTATCCACTAATGAAAAACTGTTTTTT. It encodes CASSQSGLSTNEKLFF.